The next 27 T cell receptor beta chains were all read from a single sample in a study of T cell responses to AZD1222 COVID-19 vaccine. Sequencing was performed with immunoSEQ multiplex PCR; in TCRdb, only in-frame clones are kept and a portion is missing. The sample yields 50,000 to 60,000 clones, roughly three quarters seen once. Material: peripheral blood, obtained 28 days after the second AZD1222 dose. Receptor source: an adult who received the AZD1222 COVID-19 vaccine.

The chain recombines TRBV5-6 with TRBJ2-3, with TRBD2 identical over 10 bases. Losses at the gene ends were 2 bases for V and 2 bases for J; bases not matched to a gene: 2. CDR3 length equals 15 residues. CDR1 and CDR2 (germline): SGHDT, YYEEEE. CDR3 bases: TGTGCCAGCAGCTTAGGACTAGCGGCCACAGATACGCAGTATTTT. This encodes CASSLGLAATDTQYF.

The rearrangement uses TRBV7-2 and TRBJ2-7; D is ambiguous. CDR1 is SGHTA, CDR2 FQGNSA, per germline. The CDR3 sequence is 12 residues long. Trimming removed 2 bases from V and 2 bases from J, with 4 bases in between. The CDR3 DNA follows: TGTGCCAGCAGCTTAACCCCCTACGAGCAGTACTTC. Translating it yields CASSLTPYEQYF.

The chain links TRBV12-5 to TRBJ2-1, with D possibly being TRBD2 (7 bases). Deletions cut 5 bases from V and 7 bases from J, with 21 bases between. Looked up from germline, CDR1 is LGHNT and CDR2 is FRNRAP. The length of the CDR3 is 16 residues. The CDR3 loop reads CASGEYLGGVSNEQFF. DNA of the CDR3: TGTGCTAGTGGTGAATACTTAGGGGGGGTATCGAATGAGCAGTTCTTC.

V usage is TRBV27 and J usage is TRBJ1-2; D is possibly TRBD1 (5 bases). Germline loops: CDR1 MNHEY, CDR2 SMNVEV (reference sequence). The V end lost 3 bases, the J end lost 7 bases, and 12 bases lay between the germline ends. The CDR3 totals 13 residues. CDR3 DNA sequence: TGTGCCAGCAGTTTCGACAGCCGCCTTGGCTACACCTTC. Encoded protein: CASSFDSRLGYTF.

The chain recombines TRBV5-1 with TRBJ1-2; 8 bases fit TRBD1. The CDR3 loop spans 15 amino acids. V trimming: 0 bases; J trimming: 3 bases; junction bases outside the gene matches: 4. Germline CDR1 SGHRS, CDR2 YFSETQ. CDR3 bases: TGCGCCAGCAGCTTGGCACAGGGGGATCACTATGGCTACACCTTC. Encoded protein: CASSLAQGDHYGYTF.

The chain uses TRBV4-1 and TRBJ1-4; 9 bases align to TRBD1. Germline trimming cut 4 bases from V and 6 bases from J; bases unmatched to any gene: 9. The CDR3 length is 16 residues. Per the germline V gene, CDR1 is MGHRA and CDR2 is YSYEKL. This chain's CDR3 is CASSRTGEVAYEKLFF. The CDR3 DNA reads as TGCGCCAGCAGCCGGACAGGGGAGGTCGCGTATGAAAAACTGTTTTTT.

This rearrangement joins TRBV5-4 to TRBJ2-1, with no clear D. Trimming stripped 2 bases from V and 9 bases from J, with 9 bases between. The length of the CDR3 is 12 residues. Germline V gene lookup returns CDR1 SGHNT and CDR2 YYREEE (reference sequence). The CDR3 here is CASSFISGEQFF. The DNA for the CDR3 is TGTGCCAGCAGCTTCATCTCTGGTGAGCAGTTCTTC.

The chain combines TRBV20-1 with TRBJ2-7; D call uncertain. V was trimmed by 3 bases and J by 2 bases, leaving 11 bases between them. The CDR3 runs to 13 residues. Germline assignment: CDR1 DFQATT and CDR2 SNEGSKA (reference sequence). The CDR3 DNA is TGCAGTGCTAGTTCCCACAGCACCTACGAGCAGTACTTC. It is translated as CSASSHSTYEQYF.

This clone has just one count. The chain has TRBV28 and TRBJ1-5; D is uncertain. The CDR3 runs 12 residues. Trimming stripped 2 bases from V and 5 bases from J, with 4 bases between. Looked up from germline, CDR1 is MDHEN and CDR2 is SYDVKM. The CDR3 coding sequence is TGTGCCAGCAGTTTACTTCATCAGCCCCAGCATTTT. It specifies CASSLLHQPQHF.

In this sample, this clone turned up once. This chain connects TRBV19 to TRBJ1-2; D remains ambiguous. V shed 5 bases and J shed 0 bases, with 16 bases lying between them. The CDR3 totals 16 residues. Germline CDR1 LNHDA, CDR2 SQIVND (reference sequence). CDR3 DNA sequence: TGTGCCAGTAGTCCCCTTCGTCGCCACACTAACTATGGCTACACCTTC. Protein product: CASSPLRRHTNYGYTF.

The chain recombines TRBV5-1 with TRBJ1-1; no clear D gene. From germline, CDR1 is SGHRS and CDR2 YFSETQ. V dropped 4 bases and J dropped 2 bases, with 9 bases sitting between them. The CDR3 covers 13 residues. CDR3 nucleotide sequence: TGCGCCAGCAGCCTTATGATAAACACTGAAGCTTTCTTT. It is translated as CASSLMINTEAFF.

The chain has TRBV19 and TRBJ1-6; D might be TRBD1 (5 bases). With 5 bases removed from V and 10 bases from J, the gap between germline ends came to 18 bases. CDR3 length equals 15 residues. Germline-derived CDR1 and CDR2 are LNHDA and SQIVND (reference sequence). The CDR3 sequence: CASSSRGVLGSPLHF. CDR3 DNA sequence: TGTGCCAGTAGTTCCCGAGGGGTACTCGGGTCACCCCTCCACTTT.

V gene TRBV5-1 combines with J gene TRBJ2-1; 7 bases are a match to TRBD2. With V trimmed by 4 bases and J by 8 bases, 12 bases remained unmatched. Germline V gives CDR1 SGHRS, CDR2 YFSETQ. This CDR3 contains 15 residues. The CDR3 nucleotides read TGCGCCAGCAGCCGCGGGAGCTCGGTTGGCGATGAGCAGTTCTTC. Protein sequence: CASSRGSSVGDEQFF.

The chain joins TRBV19 to TRBJ2-3, with unresolved D. The V gene lost 3 bases and the J gene lost 1 base, with 8 bases spanning the gap. This CDR3 has 14 amino acids. Germline lookup yields CDR1 LNHDA and CDR2 SQIVND (reference sequence). CDR3 in amino acids: CASSMSAGTDTQYF. The CDR3 DNA follows: TGTGCCAGTAGTATGTCGGCCGGCACAGATACGCAGTATTTT.

CDR3: CASSLTGGYPDTQYF. The CDR3 DNA sequence: TGTGCCAGCAGCTTGACAGGGGGCTACCCAGATACGCAGTATTTT. The chain recombines TRBV6-5 with TRBJ2-3, with 10 nucleotides matching TRBD1. The germline V gene encodes CDR1 MNHEY and CDR2 SVGAGI. This CDR3 comprises 15 residues. The V segment lost 6 bases and the J segment 4 bases; nucleotides outside the gene matches: 7.

V gene TRBV6-2 or TRBV6-3 combines with J gene TRBJ2-1, with D hard to call. Germline CDR1 reads MNHEY; CDR2 reads SVGEGT. Between the trimmed V and J ends, which lost 3 bases and 6 bases, there was a span of 9 bases. CDR3 length equals 13 residues. The chain's CDR3 is CASSYPPVNEQFF. In nucleotides, the CDR3 is TGTGCCAGCAGTTATCCCCCCGTCAATGAGCAGTTCTTC.

The chain is built from TRBV11-1 and TRBJ2-2, with 10 bases fitting TRBD1. CDR3 length equals 15 residues. Losses at the gene ends were 4 bases for V and 4 bases for J; bases not matched to a gene: 3. Germline V CDR1 and CDR2: SGHAT, FQDESV (reference sequence). DNA for the CDR3: TGTGCCAGCAGCTCCGGGACAGGGGTCACCGGGGAGCTGTTTTTT. This encodes CASSSGTGVTGELFF.

The chain combines TRBV19 with TRBJ1-5, with TRBD1 matching 9 bases. Germline V gene lookup returns CDR1 LNHDA and CDR2 SQIVND (reference sequence). The trim removed 6 bases at V and 3 bases at J, leaving 6 bases unmatched. The length of the CDR3 is 15 residues. The CDR3 spells CASSGRTGANQPQHF. CDR3 DNA sequence: TGTGCCAGTAGCGGGCGGACAGGGGCCAATCAGCCCCAGCATTTT.

The V call is TRBV14, the J call TRBJ2-1; TRBD1 is a possible D gene (5 bases). Germline CDR1 is SGHDN and CDR2 is FVKESK. The CDR3 loop spans 13 amino acids. The V end lost 2 bases, the J end lost 7 bases, and 9 bases lay between the germline ends. The CDR3: CASSQSGPNEQFF. The DNA of the CDR3 is TGTGCCAGCAGCCAATCAGGGCCAAATGAGCAGTTCTTC.

The J gene is TRBJ2-5, the V gene TRBV5-4; the D gene could be TRBD1 or TRBD2 (5 bases each). V was shortened by 4 bases and J by 4 bases, with 11 bases between the two germline ends. CDR1 and CDR2 from the germline V gene are SGHNT and YYREEE (reference sequence). This CDR3 is built from 13 residues. CDR3 protein: CASSREGRETQYF. The CDR3 coding sequence is TGTGCCAGCAGCCGCGAGGGGCGAGAGACCCAGTACTTC.

Only one count was recorded for this clone. The rearrangement uses TRBV2 and TRBJ2-1; D is uncertain. With 11 bases removed from V and 0 bases from J, the gap between germline ends came to 11 bases. This CDR3 is 13 amino acids long. From germline, CDR1 is SNHLY and CDR2 FYNNEI. The CDR3 DNA is TGTGCCGGCCACCGTAGCTCCTACAATGAGCAGTTCTTC. Amino acid sequence: CAGHRSSYNEQFF.

The chain joins TRBV19 to TRBJ1-1; D is perhaps TRBD1 (6 bases). Between the trimmed V and J ends, which lost 6 bases and 2 bases, there was a span of 13 bases. The germline CDR1 and CDR2 sequences are LNHDA and SQIVND (reference sequence). The CDR3 runs to 14 residues. CDR3 sequence: CASRSGQTNTEAFF. CDR3 bases: TGTGCCAGTAGAAGCGGACAGACTAACACTGAAGCTTTCTTT.

The chain uses TRBV11-3 and TRBJ1-1; D uncertain. The germline V and J ends were trimmed by 0 bases and 0 bases, with 8 bases remaining between them. CDR3 length equals 15 residues. The germline V gene encodes CDR1 SGHNT and CDR2 YENEEA. CDR3 in amino acids: CASSLDGRMNTEAFF. The CDR3 DNA sequence: TGTGCCAGCAGCTTAGATGGGAGGATGAACACTGAAGCTTTCTTT. Based on the CDR3 plus reference TRBV11-3 and TRBJ1-1, the full variable domain is EAGVVQSPRYKIIEKKQPVAFWCNPISGHNTLYWYLQNLGQGPELLIRYENEEAVDDSQLPKDRFSAERLKGVDSTLKIQPAELGDSAVYLCASSLDGRMNTEAFFGQGTRLTVV.

The V and J genes are TRBV9 and TRBJ1-4, with 8 nucleotides matching TRBD1. V dropped 0 bases and J dropped 0; count of bases not matched to a gene: 7. CDR3 length: 18 amino acids. Germline V gene sequence: CDR1 SGDLS, CDR2 YYNGEE. The CDR3 protein is CASSVESDRGATNEKLFF. CDR3 nucleotide sequence: TGTGCCAGCAGCGTAGAGAGCGACAGGGGTGCAACTAATGAAAAACTGTTTTTT.

This clone was observed a few times. V is TRBV2 and J is TRBJ1-6; D is perhaps TRBD1 (6 bases). Germline V lookup: CDR1 SNHLY, CDR2 FYNNEI. V was pared by 6 bases and J by 5 bases, with 20 bases between. The CDR3 covers 17 residues. The CDR3 is CASSLKTGTANNSPLHF. The CDR3 coding sequence is TGTGCCAGCAGCTTAAAAACAGGGACGGCCAATAATTCACCCCTCCACTTT.

The chain employs TRBV5-1 and TRBJ1-1; the D is unclear. The CDR3 sequence is 13 residues long. Germline loops: CDR1 SGHRS, CDR2 YFSETQ. Between the trimmed V and J ends, which lost 4 bases and 0 bases, there was a span of 7 bases. The DNA of the CDR3 is TGCGCCAGCAGCGGGGAGCTGAACACTGAAGCTTTCTTT. This sequence encodes CASSGELNTEAFF.

V is TRBV28 and J is TRBJ1-1, with 7 nucleotides matching TRBD1. The length of the CDR3 is 16 residues. Germline loops: CDR1 MDHEN, CDR2 SYDVKM. V shed 1 base and J 4 bases; nucleotides not matched to a gene: 9. The CDR3 is CASSLLTGSGGTEAFF. CDR3 nucleotides: TGTGCCAGCAGTTTATTGACAGGGTCAGGTGGCACTGAAGCTTTCTTT.